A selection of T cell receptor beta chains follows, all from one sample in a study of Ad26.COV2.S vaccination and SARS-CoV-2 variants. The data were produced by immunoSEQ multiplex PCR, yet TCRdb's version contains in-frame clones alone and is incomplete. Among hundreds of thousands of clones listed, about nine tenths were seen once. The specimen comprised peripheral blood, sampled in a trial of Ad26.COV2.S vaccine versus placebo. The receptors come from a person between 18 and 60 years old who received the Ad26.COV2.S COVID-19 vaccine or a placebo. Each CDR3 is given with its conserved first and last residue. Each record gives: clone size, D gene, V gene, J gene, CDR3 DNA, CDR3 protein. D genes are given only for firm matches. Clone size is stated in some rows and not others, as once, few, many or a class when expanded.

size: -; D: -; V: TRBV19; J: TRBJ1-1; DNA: TGTGCCAGTAGTGCGGGGGACACTGAAGCTTTCTTT; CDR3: CASSAGDTEAFF
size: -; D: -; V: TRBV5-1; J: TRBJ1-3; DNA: TGCGCCAGCACCTCGGACGTAAACACCATATATTTT; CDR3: CASTSDVNTIYF
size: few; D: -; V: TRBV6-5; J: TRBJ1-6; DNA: TGTGCCAGCAGTCCGGATTTGGCTTATAATTCACCCCTCCACTTT; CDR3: CASSPDLAYNSPLHF
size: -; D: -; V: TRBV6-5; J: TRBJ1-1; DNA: TGTGCCAGCAGTTACGCACGGCCTTTAGGGAACACTGAAGCTTTCTTT; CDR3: CASSYARPLGNTEAFF
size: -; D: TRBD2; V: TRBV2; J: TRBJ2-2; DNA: TGTGCCACCATCACTAGCGGGAACACCGGGGAGCTGTTTTTT; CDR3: CATITSGNTGELFF
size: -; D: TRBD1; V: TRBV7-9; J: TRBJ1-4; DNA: TGTGCCAGCAGCGCCCGGGGACAGGGGGCGAGGGATGAAAAACTGTTTTTT; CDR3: CASSARGQGARDEKLFF
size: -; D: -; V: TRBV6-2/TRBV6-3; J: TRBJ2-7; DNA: TGTGCCAGCAGTTCCATTTATTCCCGGGAACACTACTCCTACGAGCAGTACTTC; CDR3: CASSSIYSREHYSYEQYF
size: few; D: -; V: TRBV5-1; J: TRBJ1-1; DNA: TGCGCCAGCAGCTTCCGAGGGTACGCGAACACTGAAGCTTTCTTT; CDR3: CASSFRGYANTEAFF
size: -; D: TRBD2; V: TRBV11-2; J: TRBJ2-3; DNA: TGTGCCAGCAGCTTAGGTAGCGGGGGGCCTATAGATACGCAGTATTTT; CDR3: CASSLGSGGPIDTQYF
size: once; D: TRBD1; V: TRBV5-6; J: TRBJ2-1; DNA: TGTGCCAGCAGCAGAGACGGACAGGGTATTGGGAATGAGCAGTTCTTC; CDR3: CASSRDGQGIGNEQFF
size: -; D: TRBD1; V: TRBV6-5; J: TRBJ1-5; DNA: TGTGCCAGCAGACCGGACAGGGGGCTTCCCCAGCATTTT; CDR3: CASRPDRGLPQHF
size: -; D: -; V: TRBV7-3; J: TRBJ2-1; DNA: TGTGCCAGCAGCTTGTGGTCCTACAATGAGCAGTTCTTC; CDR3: CASSLWSYNEQFF
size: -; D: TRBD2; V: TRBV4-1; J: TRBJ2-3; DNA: TGCGCCAGCAGCCAAGGGACTAGCGGGGGACCCACAGATACGCAGTATTTT; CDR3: CASSQGTSGGPTDTQYF
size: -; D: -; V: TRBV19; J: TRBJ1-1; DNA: TGTGCCAGTAATACCGGCCCGAACACTGAAGCTTTCTTT; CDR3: CASNTGPNTEAFF
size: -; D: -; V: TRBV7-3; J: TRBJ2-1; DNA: TGTGCCACCCGGCAGGGAAATGAGCAGTTCTTC; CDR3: CATRQGNEQFF
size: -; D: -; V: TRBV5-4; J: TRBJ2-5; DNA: TGTGCCAGCAGTGGGGGACGGGGCCCCCAAGAGACCCAGTACTTC; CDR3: CASSGGRGPQETQYF
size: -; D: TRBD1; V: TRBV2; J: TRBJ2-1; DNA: TGTGCCAGCGGATCGGGACAGGAGAACTACAATGAGCAGTTCTTC; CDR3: CASGSGQENYNEQFF
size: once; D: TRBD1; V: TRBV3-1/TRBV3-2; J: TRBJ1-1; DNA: TGTGCCAGCAGCCAAGAGACCACAGGGGGGATCACTGAAGCTTTCTTT; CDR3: CASSQETTGGITEAFF
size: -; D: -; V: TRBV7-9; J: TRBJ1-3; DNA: TGTGCCAGCAGCAATAGGGTTTCGGCTGGAAACACCATATATTTT; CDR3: CASSNRVSAGNTIYF
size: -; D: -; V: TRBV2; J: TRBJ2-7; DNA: TGTGCCAGCAGTGTCTCTAGGGACACTACCTACGAGCAGTACTTC; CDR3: CASSVSRDTTYEQYF
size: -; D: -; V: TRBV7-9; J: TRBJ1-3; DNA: TGTGCCAGCAGCTTAGAAAGGACCCCCTCTGGAAACACCATATATTTT; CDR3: CASSLERTPSGNTIYF
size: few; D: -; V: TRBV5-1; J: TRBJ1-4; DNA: TGCGCCAGCAGCTTGGACAGGGAGGTTGAAAAACTGTTTTTT; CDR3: CASSLDREVEKLFF
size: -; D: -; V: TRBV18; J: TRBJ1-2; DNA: TGTGCCAGCTCACCAAACCCCCCTCGGACGGGAGATGGCTACACCTTC; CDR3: CASSPNPPRTGDGYTF
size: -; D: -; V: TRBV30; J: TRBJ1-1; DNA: TGTGCCTGGAGTGGAGGACAAGCTGAAGCTTTCTTT; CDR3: CAWSGGQAEAFF
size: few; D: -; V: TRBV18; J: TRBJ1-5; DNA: TGTGCCAGCTCACCATCGGTACACCTGAGCAATCAGCCCCAGCATTTT; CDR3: CASSPSVHLSNQPQHF
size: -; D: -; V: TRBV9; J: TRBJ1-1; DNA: TGTGCCAGCAGTATAGGACGGACCAACACTGAAGCTTTCTTT; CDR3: CASSIGRTNTEAFF
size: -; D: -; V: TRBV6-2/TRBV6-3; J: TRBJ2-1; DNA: TGTGCCAGCAGTCACCCTCCCAATGAGCAGTTCTTC; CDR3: CASSHPPNEQFF
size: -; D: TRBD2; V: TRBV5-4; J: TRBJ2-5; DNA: TGTGCCAGCAGGGAAACCGGGACTAGGGGGAAAGAGACCCAGTACTTC; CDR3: CASRETGTRGKETQYF
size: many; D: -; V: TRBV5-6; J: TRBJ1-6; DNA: TGTGCCAGCAGCTTGGGGCCGGCGGGTAATTCACCCCTCCACTTT; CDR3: CASSLGPAGNSPLHF
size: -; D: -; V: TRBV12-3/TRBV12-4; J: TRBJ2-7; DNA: TGTGCCAGCAGTTCCGACAACTACTACGAGCAGTACTTC; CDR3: CASSSDNYYEQYF
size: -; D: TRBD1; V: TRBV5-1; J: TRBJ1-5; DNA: TGCGCCAGCAGCTTGGGGACCGGGACAGGGCTTCAGCCCCAGCATTTT; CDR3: CASSLGTGTGLQPQHF
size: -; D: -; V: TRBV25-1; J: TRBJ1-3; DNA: TGTGCCAGCAGTTGGGGGTCGCAAAAGGGCACCATATATTTT; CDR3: CASSWGSQKGTIYF
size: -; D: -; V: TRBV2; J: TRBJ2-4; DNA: TGTGCCAGCAGTGACTTGGGACTGGTCTTC; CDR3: CASSDLGLVF
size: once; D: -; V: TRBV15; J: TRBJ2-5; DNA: TGTGCCACCAGCAGAGATATCGGCTGGGCGGCCCAGTACTTC; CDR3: CATSRDIGWAAQYF
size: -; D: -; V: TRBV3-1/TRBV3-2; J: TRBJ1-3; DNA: TGTGCCAGCAGCCAAGGACCGTTCTCTCGGTCCATATATTTT; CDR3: CASSQGPFSRSIYF
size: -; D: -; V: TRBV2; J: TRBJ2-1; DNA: TGTGCCAGCAGACTAGATGGGCAGTTCTTC; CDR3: CASRLDGQFF
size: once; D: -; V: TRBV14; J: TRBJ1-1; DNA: TGTGCCAGCAGCCAAGGACCGAACACTGAAGCTTTCTTT; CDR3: CASSQGPNTEAFF
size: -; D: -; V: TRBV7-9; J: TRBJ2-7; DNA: TGTGCCAGCAGCCATACGGACAGTCCCTACGAGCAGTACTTC; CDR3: CASSHTDSPYEQYF
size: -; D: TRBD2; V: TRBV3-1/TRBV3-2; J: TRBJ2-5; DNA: TGTGCCAGCAGTCCCCTAGCGGGGGGCCGTAAAGAGACCCAGTACTTC; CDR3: CASSPLAGGRKETQYF
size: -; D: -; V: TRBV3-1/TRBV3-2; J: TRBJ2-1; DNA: TGTGCCAGCAGCCAAGTCCGGAGCAATGAGCAGTTCTTC; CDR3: CASSQVRSNEQFF
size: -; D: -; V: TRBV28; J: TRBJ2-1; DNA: TGTGCCAGCAGTTTTCGGACAGATTACAATGAGCAGTTCTTC; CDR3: CASSFRTDYNEQFF
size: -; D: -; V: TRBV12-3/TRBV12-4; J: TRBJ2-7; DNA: TGTGCCAGCAGCCGATACTACGAGCAGTACTTC; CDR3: CASSRYYEQYF
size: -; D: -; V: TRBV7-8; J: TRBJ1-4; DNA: TGTGCCAGCAGCTTCCGGGGGGAAGAAAAACTGTTTTTT; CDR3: CASSFRGEEKLFF
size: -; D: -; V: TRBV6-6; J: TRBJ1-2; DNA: TGTGCCAGCAGTCCCGGGACTCGTTACGGCTACACCTTC; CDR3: CASSPGTRYGYTF
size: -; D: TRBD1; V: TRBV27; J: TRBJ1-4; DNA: TGTGCCAGCAGTCCCCTGACAGGGCGGGAAAAACTGTTTTTT; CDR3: CASSPLTGREKLFF
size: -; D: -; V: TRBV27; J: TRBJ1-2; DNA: TGTGCCAGGACCCGGGACACCGACTATGGCTACACCTTC; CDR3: CARTRDTDYGYTF
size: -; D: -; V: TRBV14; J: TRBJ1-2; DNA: TGTGCCAGCAGCCCATACATCGAGGCTAGTGGTGGCTACACCTTC; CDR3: CASSPYIEASGGYTF
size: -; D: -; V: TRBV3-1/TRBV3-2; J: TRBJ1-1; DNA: TGTGCCAGCAGCCACCAAGACAGGAACACTGAAGCTTTCTTT; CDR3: CASSHQDRNTEAFF
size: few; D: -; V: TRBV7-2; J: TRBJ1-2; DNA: TGTGCCAGCAGCTTAGGACAGAACTATGGCTACACCTTC; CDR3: CASSLGQNYGYTF
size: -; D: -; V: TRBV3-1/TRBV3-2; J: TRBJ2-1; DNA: TGTGCCAGCAGCCAACCTACTCTATGGGACAATGAGCAGTTCTTC; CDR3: CASSQPTLWDNEQFF
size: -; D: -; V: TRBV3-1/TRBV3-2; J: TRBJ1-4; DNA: TGTGCCAGCAGCCCGAGCGCAGGGAATGAAAAACTGTTTTTT; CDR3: CASSPSAGNEKLFF
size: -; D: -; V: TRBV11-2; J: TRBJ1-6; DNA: TGTGCCAGCAGCCCACTCCCGTATGAGGGGCTCTATAATTCACCCCTCCACTTT; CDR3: CASSPLPYEGLYNSPLHF
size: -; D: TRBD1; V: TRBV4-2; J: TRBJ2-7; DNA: TGTGCCAGCAGCCCGACAGGGACCGCATCCTCCTACGAGCAGTACTTC; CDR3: CASSPTGTASSYEQYF
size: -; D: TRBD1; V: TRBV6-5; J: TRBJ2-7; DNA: TGTGCCAGCAGTTACTTACAGGGGGCGGCCTACGAGCAGTACTTC; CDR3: CASSYLQGAAYEQYF
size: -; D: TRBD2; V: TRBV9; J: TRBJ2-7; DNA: TGTGCCAGCAGCGAAAGCGGGGGGACTGCCAGGCAGTACTTC; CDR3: CASSESGGTARQYF
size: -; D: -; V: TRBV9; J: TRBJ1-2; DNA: TGTGCCAGCAGCTCACTCCTACAGGGTGGGGGCTACACCTTC; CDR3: CASSSLLQGGGYTF
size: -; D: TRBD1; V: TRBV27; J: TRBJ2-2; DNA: TGTGCCAGCAGTTTGTCCGGGACAGGGGACACCGGGGAGCTGTTTTTT; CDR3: CASSLSGTGDTGELFF
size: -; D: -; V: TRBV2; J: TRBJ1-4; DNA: TGTGCCAGCAGTGGTATCGAAAAACTGTTTTTT; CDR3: CASSGIEKLFF
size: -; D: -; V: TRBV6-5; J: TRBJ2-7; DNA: TGTGCCAGCAGGACCGGGACTCCCCCCTCCTACGAGCAGTACTTC; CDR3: CASRTGTPPSYEQYF
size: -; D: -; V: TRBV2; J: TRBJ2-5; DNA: TGTGCCAGCAGCGTAGGGGGGACCCAGTACTTC; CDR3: CASSVGGTQYF